These 14 T cell receptor beta chains were all obtained from the same sample, sequenced in a study of cytotoxic CD8 clonotypes in ibrutinib-treated CLL. The protocol was immunoSEQ multiplex PCR, while the TCRdb copy is restricted to in-frame clones and leaves out a portion. The sample has roughly 30,000 clones, 60% to 85% seen once; the top ten hold around 50%. The sequencing used PBMCs, collected after 36 months of ibrutinib treatment. Receptor source: a human donor with chronic lymphocytic leukemia.

The V and J genes are TRBV30 and TRBJ2-7; maybe TRBD1 (6 bases). The CDR3 is 13 residues long. The V end lost 4 bases, the J end lost 0 bases, and 10 bases lay between the germline ends. Germline CDR1 and CDR2: GTSNPN and SVGIG (reference sequence). This CDR3 reads CAWTQGTSYEQYF. The CDR3 DNA reads as TGTGCCTGGACACAGGGCACCTCCTACGAGCAGTACTTC.

This rearrangement joins TRBV4-2 to TRBJ1-1; 9 positions match TRBD1. The V gene end was trimmed by 4 bases and the J gene end by 3 bases; junction bases not matched to a gene: 3. This CDR3 spans 14 amino acids. Germline assignment: CDR1 LGHNA and CDR2 YNFKEQ. CDR3 nucleotides: TGTGCCAGCAGCCGGACAGGGGAGGACACTGAAGCTTTCTTT. Translating it yields CASSRTGEDTEAFF.

V gene TRBV10-1 combines with J gene TRBJ1-2; TRBD1 might be the D (5 bases). Trimming left V 10 bases short and J 1 base short, with 22 bases between. The CDR3 has 16 residues. The germline CDR1 and CDR2 sequences are WNHNN and SYGVQD (reference sequence). DNA for the CDR3: TGCGCCAACTTATACCGGGACCCATTGGATAACTATGGCTACACCTTC. Residues: CANLYRDPLDNYGYTF.

The chain recombines TRBV30 with TRBJ1-2; D unresolved. The CDR3 runs 12 residues. Trimming removed 2 bases from V and 4 bases from J, with 8 bases in between. CDR1 is GTSNPN, CDR2 SVGIG, per germline (reference sequence). The CDR3 bases are TGTGCCTGGAGTATCTCCAGCTATGGCTACACCTTC. Translating it yields CAWSISSYGYTF. Full variable domain (missing parts from reference TRBV30 and TRBJ1-2): SQTIHQWPATLVQPVGSPLSLECTVEGTSNPNLYWYRQAAGRGLQLLFYSVGIGQISSEVPQNLSASRPQDRQFILSSKKLLLSDSGFYLCAWSISSYGYTFGSGTRLTVV.

J is TRBJ1-1 and V is TRBV7-8, with a weak D call TRBD1 (5 bases). CDR1 SGHVS and CDR2 FQNEAQ come from the germline V gene. V shed 5 bases and J shed 10 bases, with 14 bases lying between them. This CDR3 contains 12 residues. CDR3 sequence: CASSLDWRGAFF. Here the CDR3 DNA reads TGTGCCAGCAGCCTCGATTGGAGGGGAGCTTTCTTT. The complete variable domain, with remaining parts taken from reference TRBV7-8 and TRBJ1-1, reads GAGVSQSPRYKVAKRGQDVALRCDPISGHVSLFWYQQALGQGPEFLTYFQNEAQLDKSGLPSDRFFAERPEGSVSTLKIQRTQQEDSAVYLCASSLDWRGAFFGQGTRLTVV.

The chain recombines TRBV10-3 with TRBJ2-3; 8 nucleotides align to TRBD2. Trimming cost V 4 bases and J 2 bases; bases outside gene matches: 20. This CDR3 region has 20 residues. Looked up from germline, CDR1 is ENHRY and CDR2 is SYGVKD. The CDR3 DNA is TGTGCCATCAGTGGGTATCAACCAGCGGGGGCGTCTCACTCCACAGATACGCAGTATTTT. It codes for CAISGYQPAGASHSTDTQYF.

This clone has a handful of counts. The J gene is TRBJ1-2, the V gene TRBV29-1; tentatively, D is TRBD1 (6 bases). Germline lookup yields CDR1 SQVTM and CDR2 ANQGSEA. This CDR3 is 15 amino acids long. The V end was cut by 4 bases, the J end by 4 bases, with 19 bases between. CDR3 in DNA: TGCAGCGTTGGACTGGACAGCCAAAGGGGCTATGGCTACACCTTC. Amino acids: CSVGLDSQRGYGYTF.

The gene calls are TRBV6-5 and TRBJ1-6; 7 bases are shared with TRBD1. The CDR3 is 15 residues long. The germline CDR1 and CDR2 sequences are MNHEY and SVGAGI. Trimming cost V 6 bases and J 9 bases; bases outside gene matches: 11. The CDR3 DNA reads as TGTGCCAGCAGGCCTAAAGGGGGCCCGGGTTCACCCCTCCACTTT. It is translated as CASRPKGGPGSPLHF.

The chain combines TRBV6-5 with TRBJ1-6; 7 nucleotides line up with TRBD1. J gave up 9 bases and V 0 bases, and 8 bases lay outside the gene matches. Germline V gives CDR1 MNHEY, CDR2 SVGAGI. The CDR3 loop spans 16 amino acids. The chain's CDR3 is CASSYSVQGIGSPLHF. The CDR3 nucleotides are TGTGCCAGCAGTTACTCTGTACAGGGGATAGGTTCACCCCTCCACTTT.

J is TRBJ2-5 and V is TRBV29-1, with TRBD2 matching over 9 bases. With V trimmed by 6 bases and J by 4 bases, 6 bases remained unmatched. The germline V gene has CDR1 SQVTM and CDR2 ANQGSEA. The CDR3 loop spans 13 amino acids. This chain's CDR3 is CSVAGGPGETQYF. The CDR3 nucleotides read TGCAGCGTCGCGGGGGGGCCGGGAGAGACCCAGTACTTC. Full variable domain (outside the CDR3, taken from reference TRBV29-1 and TRBJ2-5): SAVISQKPSRDICQRGTSLTIQCQVDSQVTMMFWYRQQPGQSLTLIATANQGSEATYESGFVIDKFPISRPNLTFSTLTVSNMSPEDSSIYLCSVAGGPGETQYFGPGTRLLVL.

The chain is built from TRBV15 and TRBJ2-5; the match to TRBD2 covers 12 bases. Unmatched junction bases numbered 7, after V lost 3 bases and J lost 5 bases. CDR1 LNHNV and CDR2 YYDKDF come from the germline V gene (reference sequence). This CDR3 is built from 16 residues. This CDR3 is CATSSLLAGGLETQYF. The CDR3 DNA reads TGTGCCACCAGCAGCCTTCTAGCGGGGGGGCTGGAGACCCAGTACTTC.

V gene TRBV13 combines with J gene TRBJ1-1; D remains ambiguous. The CDR3 is 14 amino acids. Germline V gene sequence: CDR1 PRHDT, CDR2 FYEKMQ (reference sequence). The germline V and J ends were trimmed by 3 bases and 5 bases, with 13 bases remaining between them. CDR3 protein: CASSFGPLTTEAFF. The DNA of the CDR3 is TGTGCCAGCAGCTTCGGACCCTTGACGACTGAAGCTTTCTTT.

The chain links TRBV4-3 to TRBJ1-2; the D is unclear. CDR3 size: 14 residues. With 0 bases removed from V and 8 bases from J, the gap between germline ends came to 13 bases. Germline V lookup: CDR1 LGHNA, CDR2 YSLEER. The CDR3, as DNA: TGCGCCAGCAGCCAAGATGGCCTTGCGAACGGCTACACCTTC. Protein: CASSQDGLANGYTF.

The chain is built from TRBV28 and TRBJ2-7; D not certain. The germline V and J ends were trimmed by 9 bases and 0 bases, with 30 bases remaining between them. Germline V CDR1 and CDR2: MDHEN, SYDVKM. This CDR3 spans 19 amino acids. The CDR3 spells CASIPPGGPRLGISYEQYF. The CDR3 nucleotides are TGTGCCAGTATACCTCCAGGTGGTCCTCGACTCGGAATCTCCTACGAGCAGTACTTC.